One T cell receptor (beta chain) is described in this entry. As yet, its antigen is unknown. Nashville, Tennessee was home to all donors, who were Caucasian adults. The sample belongs to a study of shared clonotypes between healthy human individuals. Study findings and constraints: Naive subsets generally had larger estimated richness than memory subsets.

This CDR3 has 13 residues. Germline assignment: CDR1 SGHRS and CDR2 YFSETQ. V was cut by 0 bases and J by 2 bases, with 6 bases left in between. It was at deep level that the assay was run. The data were produced by immunoSEQ multiplex PCR, yet TCRdb's version contains in-frame clones alone and is incomplete. Of roughly 1,500,000 clones listed, about 98.5% are singletons. The V call is TRBV5-1, the J call TRBJ2-7; D uncertain. The clonotype originates from a man aged 25 to 45 in good health. Source material: naive CD4+ T cells sorted from blood. Regarding subset: CD45RA+ positively selected. CDR3 residues: CASSLESAYEQYF. CDR3 coding DNA: TGCGCCAGCAGCTTGGAGTCAGCCTACGAGCAGTACTTC.